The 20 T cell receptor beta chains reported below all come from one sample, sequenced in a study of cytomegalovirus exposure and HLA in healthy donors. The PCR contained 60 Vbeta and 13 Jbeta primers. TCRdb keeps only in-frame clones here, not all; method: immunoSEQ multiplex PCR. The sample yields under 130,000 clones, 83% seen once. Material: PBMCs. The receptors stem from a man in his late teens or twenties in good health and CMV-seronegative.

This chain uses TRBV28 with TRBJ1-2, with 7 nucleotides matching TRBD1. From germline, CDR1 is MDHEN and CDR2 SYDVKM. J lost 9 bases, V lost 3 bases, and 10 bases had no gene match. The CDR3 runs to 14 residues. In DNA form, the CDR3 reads TGTGCCAGCAGTTTCCCCTCGACAGGGTCGCGCTACACCTTC. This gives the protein CASSFPSTGSRYTF.

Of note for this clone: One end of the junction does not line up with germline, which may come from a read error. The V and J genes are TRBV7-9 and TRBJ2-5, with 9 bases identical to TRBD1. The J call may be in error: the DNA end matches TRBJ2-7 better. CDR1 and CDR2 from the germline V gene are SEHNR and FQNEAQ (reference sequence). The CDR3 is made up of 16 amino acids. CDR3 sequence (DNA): TGTTCCAGCAGCTTAGTAGGCACAGGGGGCAACTACGAGCAGTACTTC. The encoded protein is CSSSLVGTGGNYEQYF.

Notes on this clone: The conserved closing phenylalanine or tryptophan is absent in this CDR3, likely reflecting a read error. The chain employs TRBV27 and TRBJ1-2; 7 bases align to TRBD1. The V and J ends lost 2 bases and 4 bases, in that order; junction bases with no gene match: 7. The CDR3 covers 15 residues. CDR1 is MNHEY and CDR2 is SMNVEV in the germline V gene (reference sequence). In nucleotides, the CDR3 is TGTGCCAGCAGTTTAGGTAGGGGGCGAAGCTATGGCTACACCCTC. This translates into CASSLGRGRSYGYTL.

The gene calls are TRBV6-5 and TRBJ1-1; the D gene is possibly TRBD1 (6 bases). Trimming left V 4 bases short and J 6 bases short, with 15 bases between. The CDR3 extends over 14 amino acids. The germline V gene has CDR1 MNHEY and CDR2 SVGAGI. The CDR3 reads CASSWGQGSAEAFF. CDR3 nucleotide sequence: TGTGCCAGCAGTTGGGGGCAGGGGAGCGCTGAAGCTTTCTTT.

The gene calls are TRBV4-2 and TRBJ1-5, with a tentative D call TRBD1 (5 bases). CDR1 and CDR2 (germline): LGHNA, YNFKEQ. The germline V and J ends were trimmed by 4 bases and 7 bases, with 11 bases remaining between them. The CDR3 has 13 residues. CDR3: CASSPGLLQPQHF. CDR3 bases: TGTGCCAGCAGCCCGGGACTTCTCCAGCCCCAGCATTTT.

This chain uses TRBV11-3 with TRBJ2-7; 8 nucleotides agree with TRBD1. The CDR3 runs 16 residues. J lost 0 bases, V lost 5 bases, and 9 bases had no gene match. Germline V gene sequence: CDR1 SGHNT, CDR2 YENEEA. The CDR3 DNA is TGTGCCAGCAGCCCCCGACAGGGGTTAAGCTCCTACGAGCAGTACTTC. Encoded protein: CASSPRQGLSSYEQYF.

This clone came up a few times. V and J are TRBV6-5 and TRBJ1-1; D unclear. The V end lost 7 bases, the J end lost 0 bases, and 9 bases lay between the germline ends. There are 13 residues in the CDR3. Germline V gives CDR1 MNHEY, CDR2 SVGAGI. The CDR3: CASKTVVNTEAFF. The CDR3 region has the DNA TGTGCCAGCAAGACTGTGGTGAACACTGAAGCTTTCTTT.

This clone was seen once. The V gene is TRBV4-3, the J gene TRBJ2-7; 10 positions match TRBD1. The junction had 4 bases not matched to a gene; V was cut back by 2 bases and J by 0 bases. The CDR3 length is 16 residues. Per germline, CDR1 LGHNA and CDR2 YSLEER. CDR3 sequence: CASSQSRDRGSYEQYF. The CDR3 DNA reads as TGCGCCAGCAGCCAAAGCCGGGACAGGGGCTCCTACGAGCAGTACTTC.

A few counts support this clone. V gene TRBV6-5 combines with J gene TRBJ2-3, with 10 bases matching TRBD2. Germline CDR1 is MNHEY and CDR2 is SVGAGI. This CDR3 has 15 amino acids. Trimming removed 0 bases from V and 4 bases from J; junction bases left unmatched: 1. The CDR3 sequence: CASSYSAGGPDTQYF. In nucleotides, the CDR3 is TGTGCCAGCAGTTACTCAGCGGGAGGGCCAGATACGCAGTATTTT.

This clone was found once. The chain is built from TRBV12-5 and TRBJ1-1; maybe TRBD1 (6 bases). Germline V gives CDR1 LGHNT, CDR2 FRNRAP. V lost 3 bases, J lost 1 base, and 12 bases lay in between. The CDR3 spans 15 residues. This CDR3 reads CASGLPSTGNTEAFF. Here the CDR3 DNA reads TGTGCTAGTGGTTTACCATCGACAGGGAACACTGAAGCTTTCTTT. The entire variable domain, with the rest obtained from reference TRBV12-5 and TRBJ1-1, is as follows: DARVTQTPRHKVTEMGQEVTMRCQPILGHNTVFWYRQTMMQGLELLAYFRNRAPLDDSGMPKDRFSAEMPDATLATLKIQPSEPRDSAVYFCASGLPSTGNTEAFFGQGTRLTVV.

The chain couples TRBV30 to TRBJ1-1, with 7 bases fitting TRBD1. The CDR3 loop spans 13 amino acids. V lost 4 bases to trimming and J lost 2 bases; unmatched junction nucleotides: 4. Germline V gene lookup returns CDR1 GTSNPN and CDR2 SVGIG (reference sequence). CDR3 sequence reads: CAWIRDSNTEAFF. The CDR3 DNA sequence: TGTGCCTGGATACGGGACAGCAACACTGAAGCTTTCTTT.

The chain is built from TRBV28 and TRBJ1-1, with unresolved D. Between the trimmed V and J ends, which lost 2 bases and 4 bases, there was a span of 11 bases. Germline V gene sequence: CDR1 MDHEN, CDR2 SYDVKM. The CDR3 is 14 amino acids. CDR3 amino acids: CASSLRGMGTEAFF. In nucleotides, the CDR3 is TGTGCCAGCAGTTTACGAGGGATGGGCACTGAAGCTTTCTTT.

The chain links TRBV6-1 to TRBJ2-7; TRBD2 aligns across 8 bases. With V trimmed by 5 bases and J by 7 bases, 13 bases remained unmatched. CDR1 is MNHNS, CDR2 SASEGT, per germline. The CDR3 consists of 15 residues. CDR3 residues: CASSLATGGGFEQYF. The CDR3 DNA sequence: TGTGCCAGCAGTTTAGCCACGGGAGGGGGTTTTGAGCAGTACTTC.

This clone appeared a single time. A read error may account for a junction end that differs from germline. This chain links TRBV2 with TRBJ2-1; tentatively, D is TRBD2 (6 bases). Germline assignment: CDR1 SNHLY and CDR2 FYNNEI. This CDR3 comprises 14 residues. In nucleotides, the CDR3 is TGCACAGCAAACTCTGGACTATCATTCAATGAGCAGTTCTTC. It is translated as CTANSGLSFNEQFF.

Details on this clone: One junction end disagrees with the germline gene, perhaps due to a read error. The CDR3 region is CASSPSAGEQFF. CDR3 coding DNA: TGTGCTAGCAGCCCCTCGGCGGGAGAGCAGTTCTTC. The chain is built from TRBV7-7 and TRBJ2-1; possibly TRBD2 for D (6 bases). Germline V CDR1 and CDR2: SSHAT, FNYEAQ (reference sequence). This CDR3 has 12 residues.

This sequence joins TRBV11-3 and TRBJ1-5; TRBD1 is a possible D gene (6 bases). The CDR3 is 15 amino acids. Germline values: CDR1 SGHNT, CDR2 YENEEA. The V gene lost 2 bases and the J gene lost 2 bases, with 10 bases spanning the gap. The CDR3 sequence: CASSLTGLGNQPQHF. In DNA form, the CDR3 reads TGTGCCAGCAGCTTAACAGGGTTGGGCAATCAGCCCCAGCATTTT.

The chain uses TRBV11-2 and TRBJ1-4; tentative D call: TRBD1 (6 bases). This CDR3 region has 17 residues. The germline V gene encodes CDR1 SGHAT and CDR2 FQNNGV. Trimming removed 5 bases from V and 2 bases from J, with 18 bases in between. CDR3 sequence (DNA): TGTGCCAGCAGCATAAGCAGGGGAAGAAAGACTAATGAAAAACTGTTTTTT. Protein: CASSISRGRKTNEKLFF.

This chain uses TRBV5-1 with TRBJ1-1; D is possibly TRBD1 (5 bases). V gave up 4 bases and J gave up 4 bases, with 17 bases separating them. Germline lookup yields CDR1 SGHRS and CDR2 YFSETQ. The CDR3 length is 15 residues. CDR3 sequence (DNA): TGCGCCAGCAGCCCATCGGCAGGGCCAGTCACTGAAGCTTTCTTT. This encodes CASSPSAGPVTEAFF.

This chain's CDR3 is CASSESGNGNQPQHF. The CDR3 DNA follows: TGTGCCAGCAGTGAATCAGGGAATGGCAATCAGCCCCAGCATTTT. This chain links TRBV25-1 with TRBJ1-5, with D maybe TRBD1 (5 bases). The V end lost 1 base, the J end lost 2 bases, and 9 bases lay between the germline ends. The CDR3 runs 15 residues. Germline V gene sequence: CDR1 MGHDK, CDR2 SYGVNS.

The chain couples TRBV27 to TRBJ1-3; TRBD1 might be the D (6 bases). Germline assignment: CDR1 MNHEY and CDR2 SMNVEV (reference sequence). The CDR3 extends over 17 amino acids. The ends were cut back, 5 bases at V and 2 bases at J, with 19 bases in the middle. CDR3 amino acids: CASSGLQGLFTGNTIYF. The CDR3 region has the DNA TGTGCCAGCAGTGGATTACAGGGTCTTTTTACTGGAAACACCATATATTTT.